This T cell receptor beta chain was observed in a study of shared clonotypes between healthy human individuals. Study-wide results and limits: Naive CD4 clonotypes were shared across a handful of donors at 4.5% to 6%. Large sequencing depth failed to make sorted-subset sequencing complete, rarefaction showed.

Donors, healthy HIV-negative adults, lacked recent acute infections or vaccinations. Clones were sequenced by immunoSEQ multiplex PCR, and TCRdb holds only the in-frame ones, with some missing. The table has 2,100,000 or so clones, 90% to 97% seen once; the top ten hold approximately 0.13%. Points on this clone: Antigen specificity is unknown.

CDR3 length: 18 residues. Germline V gene lookup returns CDR1 SNHLY and CDR2 FYNNEI. The ends lost 0 bases at V and 2 bases at J; junction bases unmatched: 3. Sequenced sample: naive CD4+ T cells sorted from blood. Subset in this sample: CD45RA+ positively selected. The receptor was derived from a man aged 18 to 35 in good health. The rearrangement uses TRBV2 and TRBJ2-5, with TRBD2 matching over 16 bases. In nucleotides, the CDR3 is TGTGCCAGCAGTGAAGCGGGACTAGCGGGGGGGCTACAAGAGACCCAGTACTTC. This encodes CASSEAGLAGGLQETQYF.